The clone carrying this TCR beta chain was detected only a few times. In the authors' methods: From reference gene primer amplification, estimates of nucleated cell counts were derived. Only in-frame clones appear in the TCRdb table, and some are missing; sequencing was by immunoSEQ multiplex PCR. The V and J calls and clone size come from that table; D and trimming were worked out from the DNA. The table records around 98,000 clones, 75% to 85% of them present only once. This record comes from a study of blood T cell repertoires in COVID-19. V was pared by 9 bases and J by 0 bases, with 15 bases between. The CDR3 spans 15 residues. Germline CDR1 ENHRY, CDR2 SYGVKD.

V and J are TRBV10-3 and TRBJ2-1; D gene ambiguous. The receptor was derived from a man between 65 and 85 years old with acute or convalescent COVID-19. The source material was peripheral blood. CDR3: CAIMSDTPSYNEQFF. The CDR3 DNA reads TGTGCCATAATGTCTGACACACCCTCCTACAATGAGCAGTTCTTC.